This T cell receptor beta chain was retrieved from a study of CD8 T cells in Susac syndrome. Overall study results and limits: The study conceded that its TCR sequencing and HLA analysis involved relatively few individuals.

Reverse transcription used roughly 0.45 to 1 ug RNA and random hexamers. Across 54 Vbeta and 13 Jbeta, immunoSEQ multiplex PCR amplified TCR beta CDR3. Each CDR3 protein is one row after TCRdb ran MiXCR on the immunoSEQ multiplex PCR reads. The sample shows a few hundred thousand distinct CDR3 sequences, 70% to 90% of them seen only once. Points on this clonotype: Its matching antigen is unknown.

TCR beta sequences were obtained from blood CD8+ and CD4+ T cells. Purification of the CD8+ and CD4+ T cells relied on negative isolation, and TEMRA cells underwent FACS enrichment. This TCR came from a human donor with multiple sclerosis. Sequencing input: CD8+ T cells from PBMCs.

CDR3 amino acids: CASSQRTSGRTDTQYF. Written as DNA, the CDR3 is TGTGCCAGCAGCCAACGGACTAGCGGGAGAACAGATACGCAGTATTTT. The V call is TRBV14, the J call TRBJ2-3, with 13 positions matching TRBD2. After removal of 2 bases from V and 3 bases from J, the junction contained 2 bases not matched to a gene. The CDR3 is 16 amino acids. The germline V gene has CDR1 SGHDN and CDR2 FVKESK.